This TCR beta chain was sequenced in a study of post-analysis software for immune sequencing data. This clonotype came up a few times. Its antigen is unknown. One end of the junction does not line up with germline, which may come from a read error. Regarding the study as a whole: There were about 5 TRBV segments more frequent in patients than controls, and TRBV5-6, TRBV5-1 and TRBV20-1 were among them. Significantly lower normalized Chao1 diversity was found in patients with multiple sclerosis relative to controls.

CDR1 and CDR2 (germline): WSHSY, SAAADI. CDR3 length equals 13 residues. Included in the TCR beta cDNA libraries were unique molecular identifiers. A few hundred thousand cDNA molecules came from around 1 to 10 million T cells. MiXCR, run by TCRdb on the PCR reads, gives a single entry per CDR3 protein. The repertoire holds under 200,000 distinct CDR3 sequences, with about 36% as singletons. The chain uses TRBV10-2 and TRBJ2-7, with D unclear. This clonotype originated in a girl aged 5-17 years with multiple sclerosis. Sequenced material: blood, taken after autologous hematopoietic stem cell transplantation. CDR3 loop: CASRESLVTEQYF. CDR3 sequence (DNA): TGCGCCAGCAGGGAGTCGTTAGTGACGGAACAGTACTTC.